This entry lists 15 T cell receptor beta chains sequenced from one sample in a study of blood T cell repertoires in COVID-19. Using immunoSEQ multiplex PCR, the repertoire was profiled, and TCRdb retains in-frame clones only, with some absent. The sample records about 230,000 clones, 83% being singletons. Material for sequencing was peripheral blood. Receptors were obtained from a man aged 40-55 years with active or convalescent COVID-19.

J is TRBJ2-3 and V is TRBV5-1, with D possibly matching TRBD1 (5 bases). Per the germline V gene, CDR1 is SGHRS and CDR2 is YFSETQ. Trimming removed 0 bases from V and 3 bases from J, with 11 bases in between. The CDR3 has 15 residues. In nucleotides, the CDR3 is TGCGCCAGCAGCTTGGCAGGGCTCGCGACAGATACGCAGTATTTT. It codes for CASSLAGLATDTQYF. Full variable domain (rest looked up from reference TRBV5-1 and TRBJ2-3): KAGVTQTPRYLIKTRGQQVTLSCSPISGHRSVSWYQQTPGQGLQFLFEYFSETQRNKGNFPGRFSGRQFSNSRSEMNVSTLELGDSALYLCASSLAGLATDTQYFGPGTRLTVL.

The chain employs TRBV6-6 and TRBJ1-2; D unclear. CDR3 length: 13 residues. V dropped 2 bases and J dropped 6 bases, with 10 bases sitting between them. CDR1 is MNHNY and CDR2 is SVGAGI in the germline V gene (reference sequence). CDR3 DNA sequence: TGTGCCAGCAGTTACGACGGGAGAAATGGCTACACCTTC. It specifies CASSYDGRNGYTF.

This chain links TRBV5-1 with TRBJ1-2; D gene unclear. The length of the CDR3 is 14 residues. The V end lost 6 bases, the J end lost 10 bases, and 22 bases lay between the germline ends. Germline V gene sequence: CDR1 SGHRS, CDR2 YFSETQ. CDR3 protein: CASTEGPQSLDYTF. The CDR3 nucleotides read TGCGCCAGCACAGAGGGCCCGCAGAGCCTAGACTACACCTTC.

The rearrangement joins TRBV5-1 to TRBJ2-2; 7 nucleotides line up with TRBD2. Germline-derived CDR1 and CDR2 are SGHRS and YFSETQ. The CDR3 length is 16 residues. The trim removed 3 bases at V and 0 bases at J, leaving 5 bases unmatched. The CDR3: CASSSQTSSNTGELFF. In nucleotides, the CDR3 is TGCGCCAGCAGCTCCCAGACTAGCTCGAACACCGGGGAGCTGTTTTTT.

This clone was observed a few times. The genes are TRBV24-1 and TRBJ2-2; TRBD1 agrees at 8 bases. The germline V gene encodes CDR1 KGHDR and CDR2 SFDVKD. J was trimmed by 7 bases and V by 9 bases; bases with no gene match: 9. The CDR3 spans 14 residues. In DNA form, the CDR3 reads TGTGCCACCTCTGGGACAGGTCTCGTCGGGGAGCTGTTTTTT. Its protein product is CATSGTGLVGELFF.

This clone has just a few counts. The chain is built from TRBV19 and TRBJ2-7; 8 bases fit TRBD1. The CDR3 contains 14 residues. CDR1 and CDR2 (germline): LNHDA, SQIVND (reference sequence). V dropped 6 bases and J dropped 2; count of bases not matched to a gene: 6. The DNA of the CDR3 is TGTGCCAGTAGCTCGGGACAGGCAGCCTACGAGCAGTACTTC. Residues: CASSSGQAAYEQYF.

This chain connects TRBV29-1 to TRBJ1-2; TRBD1 matches 9 bases. With 3 bases clipped from V and 3 bases from J, the junction kept 8 bases outside the gene matches. Per germline, CDR1 SQVTM and CDR2 ANQGSEA. This CDR3 is built from 15 residues. CDR3: CSVDRTGQGDYGYTF. DNA of the CDR3: TGCAGCGTTGATCGGACGGGACAGGGAGACTATGGCTACACCTTC.

V usage is TRBV18 and J usage is TRBJ1-1; D is perhaps TRBD1 (5 bases). The germline V gene has CDR1 KGHSH and CDR2 LQKENI. The CDR3 is 14 residues long. With 3 bases removed from V and 0 bases from J, the gap between germline ends came to 8 bases. In DNA, the CDR3 is TGTGCCAGCTCACCGACAGCCATGAACACTGAAGCTTTCTTT. It is translated as CASSPTAMNTEAFF.

This rearrangement joins TRBV3-1 (or the pseudogene TRBV3-2) to TRBJ1-2; 7 bases are a match to TRBD1. Per the germline V gene, CDR1 is LGHDT and CDR2 is YNNKEL (reference sequence). Trimming took 6 bases from V and 2 from J; bases not matched to a gene: 6. There are 14 residues in the CDR3. The CDR3 here is CASSPGQTNYGYTF. CDR3 nucleotides: TGTGCCAGCAGTCCGGGACAGACGAACTATGGCTACACCTTC.

This sequence joins TRBV24-1 and TRBJ2-3, with 7 bases identical to TRBD2. V was pared by 5 bases and J by 0 bases, with 7 bases of the junction left unmatched. Germline V lookup: CDR1 KGHDR, CDR2 SFDVKD. The CDR3 is 16 residues long. CDR3 region: CATSVPSGTSTDTQYF. The CDR3, as DNA: TGTGCCACCAGTGTCCCCAGCGGGACCAGCACAGATACGCAGTATTTT.

This clone came up a few times. The chain is built from TRBV7-2 and TRBJ1-5, with TRBD1 as a possible D gene (6 bases). V lost 0 bases, J lost 5 bases, and 11 bases lay in between. Germline-derived CDR1 and CDR2 are SGHTA and FQGNSA. The CDR3 extends over 15 amino acids. CDR3 sequence: CASSLALGGHQPQHF. The CDR3 DNA reads as TGTGCCAGCAGCTTAGCGCTAGGGGGACATCAGCCCCAGCATTTT.

A word on this clone: One end of the junction is discordant with germline, which a read error may explain. The chain carries TRBV7-7 and TRBJ2-1; 13 bases align to TRBD2. CDR1 is SSHAT, CDR2 FNYEAQ, per germline (reference sequence). This CDR3 spans 15 amino acids. CDR3 sequence (DNA): TGTGCTAGCAGCATGGGACTAGCGGGGTACAATGAGCAGTTCTTC. Its translation: CASSMGLAGYNEQFF.

The CDR3 here is CASRAEAGNGGYTF. CDR3 nucleotide sequence: TGTGCCAGCAGGGCGGAAGCGGGAAACGGGGGCTACACCTTC. This chain uses TRBV2 with TRBJ1-2, with D unresolved. V lost 6 bases and J lost 8, with 19 bases in between. Germline loops: CDR1 SNHLY, CDR2 FYNNEI. The CDR3 is 14 amino acids.

V gene TRBV5-1 combines with J gene TRBJ1-1; TRBD1 aligns across 11 bases. From germline, CDR1 is SGHRS and CDR2 YFSETQ. V lost 4 bases and J lost 0; bases outside the gene matches: 5. The CDR3 consists of 16 residues. The CDR3 here is CASSTDRGRMNTEAFF. CDR3 coding DNA: TGCGCCAGCAGCACGGACAGGGGGCGAATGAACACTGAAGCTTTCTTT.

A note on this clone: Its ends do not fully match the called genes, so a read error is possible. The chain recombines TRBV6-1 with TRBJ1-5; 7 bases agree with TRBD1. This CDR3 is built from 17 residues. Per germline, CDR1 MNHNS and CDR2 SASEGT. The chain's CDR3 is CASSGGRGTLSDQPQHF. The CDR3 DNA is TGTGCCAGCAGTGGCGGCAGGGGGACTCTTAGCGATCAGCCCCAGCATTTT.